This T cell receptor beta chain was sequenced for a study of T-cell reconstitution after alpha-beta-depleted transplantation in children. General observations from the study: From newly produced T cells came most of the T-cell counts and diversity one year after transplant. At around two months after transplant, the alpha-beta T cells were reportedly derived from several hundred expanded clones that came from non-depleted graft cells.

It was with unique molecular identifiers that the TCRbeta library was prepared. From the PCR reads, TCRdb called clonotypes with MiXCR, one entry per CDR3 protein. Altogether about 32,000 distinct CDR3 sequences are present, about 6.7% being singletons, with the ten largest covering more than 25%. This clonotype came up many times. The antigen is undetermined. The source is a child younger than two who had a stem cell transplant for acute myeloid leukemia, so the T cells may come from the graft donor. The material was peripheral blood, obtained 60 days after TCRalphabeta/CD19-depleted stem cell transplant.

CDR3 loop: CASSLDALVEQYF. CDR3 bases: TGTGCCAGCAGCTTAGATGCGTTGGTCGAGCAGTACTTC. J is TRBJ2-7 and V is TRBV7-2; unclear D gene. V shed 1 base and J shed 6 bases, with 10 bases lying between them. Germline CDR1 is SGHTA and CDR2 is FQGNSA. The CDR3 runs 13 residues. The variable domain in full, with the rest retrieved from reference TRBV7-2 and TRBJ2-7, is GAGVSQSPSNKVTEKGKDVELRCDPISGHTALYWYRQSLGQGLEFLIYFQGNSAPDKSGLPSDRFSAERTGGSVSTLTIQRTQQEDSAVYLCASSLDALVEQYFGPGTRLTVT.